The clone carrying this T cell receptor beta chain was counted at least ten times. The target antigen is unknown. The data were taken from a study of human T cells and chemical hapten exposure. Study information: It was small differences in pooled library volume that mainly caused per-sample TCR yields to vary.

Points from the study as a whole: Since the donors had alopecia, their immune response may not be the same as that of healthy people.

The time point here: patch test 2, 6 weeks after DPC sensitization. Treatment specified: therapeutic diphenylcyclopropenone sensitization with weekly scalp DPC. Blood collection took place prior to placing each patch test. V was shortened by 4 bases and J by 6 bases, with 11 bases between the two germline ends. The germline V gene has CDR1 SGHRS and CDR2 YFSETQ. This CDR3 has 13 amino acids. Individual cDNA molecules (in the library) carried attached unique molecular identifiers. TCRdb independently ran MiXCR on the RACE reads; one entry per CDR3 protein. Counted here are approximately 89,000 distinct CDR3 sequences, 9.5% to 13% occurring once; the ten biggest clones make up 2% to 3%.

The chain joins TRBV5-1 to TRBJ2-1; a possible D gene is TRBD1 (6 bases). This receptor was identified in a woman in her 30s with alopecia areata. Some clones in this sample may be carry-over from other donors' samples. The material was whole blood, obtained in connection with sensitization to the hapten diphenylcyclopropenone (DPC). In DNA form, the CDR3 reads TGCGCCAGCAGCAAGGACAGTTTCAATGAGCAGTTCTTC. Its protein product is CASSKDSFNEQFF. The whole variable domain, remainder taken from reference TRBV5-1 and TRBJ2-1, is KAGVTQTPRYLIKTRGQQVTLSCSPISGHRSVSWYQQTPGQGLQFLFEYFSETQRNKGNFPGRFSGRQFSNSRSEMNVSTLELGDSALYLCASSKDSFNEQFFGPGTRLTVL.